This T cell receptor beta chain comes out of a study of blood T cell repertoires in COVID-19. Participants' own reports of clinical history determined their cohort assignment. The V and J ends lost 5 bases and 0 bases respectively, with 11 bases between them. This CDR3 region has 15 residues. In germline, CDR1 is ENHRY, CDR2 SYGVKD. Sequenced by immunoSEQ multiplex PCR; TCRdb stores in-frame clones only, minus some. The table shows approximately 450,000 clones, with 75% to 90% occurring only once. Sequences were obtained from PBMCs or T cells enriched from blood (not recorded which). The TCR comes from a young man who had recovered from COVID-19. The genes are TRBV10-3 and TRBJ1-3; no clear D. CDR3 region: CAISPTSSSGNTIYF. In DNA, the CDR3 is TGTGCCATCAGTCCAACTTCAAGCTCTGGAAACACCATATATTTT.